A single count supports the clone carrying this T cell receptor beta chain. Its antigen is not known. Looked up from germline, CDR1 is LGHNA and CDR2 is YNFKEQ. The CDR3 is 15 amino acids. The ends lost 1 base at V and 7 bases at J; junction bases unmatched: 5. This sample stems from a study of shared clonotypes between healthy human individuals. Study-wide findings and caveats: Compared with memory subsets, naive subsets generally had larger estimated richness. The generation probabilities recorded for non-shared clonotypes fell below those of clonotypes shared by all four donors.

The study separated CD4+ cells into CD45RA+ naive and CD45RA-negative memory subsets. Assay used: immunoSEQ multiplex PCR; TCRdb lists only in-frame clones, some missing. This sample has millions of clones; approximately 92% occur once, and the top ten carry more than 0.12%. The sequenced sample consisted of naive CD4+ T cells sorted from blood. Subset in this sample: CD45RA+ positively selected. The V and J genes are TRBV4-2 and TRBJ2-1, with TRBD1 identical over 9 bases. The source of this sequence is a man in his late teens or twenties in good health. In DNA form, the CDR3 reads TGTGCCAGCAGCCAAGTCGGGACAGGGTCGAATGAGCAGTTCTTC. It specifies CASSQVGTGSNEQFF.